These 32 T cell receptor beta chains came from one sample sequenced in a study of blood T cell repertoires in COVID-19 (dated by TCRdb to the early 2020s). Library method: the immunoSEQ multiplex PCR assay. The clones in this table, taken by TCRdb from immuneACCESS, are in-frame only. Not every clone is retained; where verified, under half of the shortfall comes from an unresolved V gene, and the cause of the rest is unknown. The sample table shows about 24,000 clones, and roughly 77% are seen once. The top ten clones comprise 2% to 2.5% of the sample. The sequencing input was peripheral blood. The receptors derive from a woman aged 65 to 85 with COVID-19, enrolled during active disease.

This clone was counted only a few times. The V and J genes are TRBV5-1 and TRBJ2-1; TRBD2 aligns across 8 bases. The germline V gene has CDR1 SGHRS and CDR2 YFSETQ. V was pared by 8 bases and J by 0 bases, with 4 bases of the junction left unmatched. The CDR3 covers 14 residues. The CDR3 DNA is TGCGCCAGTGAGCGGGAGTCCTCCTACAATGAGCAGTTCTTC. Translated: CASERESSYNEQFF. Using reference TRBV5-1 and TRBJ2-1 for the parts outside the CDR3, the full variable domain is KAGVTQTPRYLIKTRGQQVTLSCSPISGHRSVSWYQQTPGQGLQFLFEYFSETQRNKGNFPGRFSGRQFSNSRSEMNVSTLELGDSALYLCASERESSYNEQFFGPGTRLTVL.

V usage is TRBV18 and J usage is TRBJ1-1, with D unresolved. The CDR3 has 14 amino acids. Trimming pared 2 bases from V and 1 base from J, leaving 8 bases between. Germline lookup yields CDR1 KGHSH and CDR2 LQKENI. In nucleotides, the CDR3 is TGTGCCAGCTCACCAAGGGAGGGGAACACTGAAGCTTTCTTT. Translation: CASSPREGNTEAFF.

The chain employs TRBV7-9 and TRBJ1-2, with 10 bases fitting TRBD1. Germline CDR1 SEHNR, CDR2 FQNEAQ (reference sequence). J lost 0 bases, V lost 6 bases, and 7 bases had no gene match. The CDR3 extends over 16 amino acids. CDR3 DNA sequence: TGTGCCAGCAGACCTGGGACAGGGGTAGCTAACTATGGCTACACCTTC. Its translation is CASRPGTGVANYGYTF.

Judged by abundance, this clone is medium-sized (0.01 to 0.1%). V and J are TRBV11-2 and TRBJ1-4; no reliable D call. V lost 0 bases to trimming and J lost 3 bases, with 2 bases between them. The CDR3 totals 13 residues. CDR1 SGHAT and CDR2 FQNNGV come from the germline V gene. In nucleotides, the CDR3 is TGTGCCAGCAGCTTAGACTCTAATGAAAAACTGTTTTTT. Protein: CASSLDSNEKLFF.

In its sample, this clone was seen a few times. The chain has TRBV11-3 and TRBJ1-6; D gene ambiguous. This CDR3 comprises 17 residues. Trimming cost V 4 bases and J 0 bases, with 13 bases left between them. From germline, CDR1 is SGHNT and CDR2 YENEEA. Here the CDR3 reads CASSSDTEISYNSPLHF. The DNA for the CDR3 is TGTGCCAGCAGCTCTGATACAGAGATCTCCTATAATTCACCCCTCCACTTT.

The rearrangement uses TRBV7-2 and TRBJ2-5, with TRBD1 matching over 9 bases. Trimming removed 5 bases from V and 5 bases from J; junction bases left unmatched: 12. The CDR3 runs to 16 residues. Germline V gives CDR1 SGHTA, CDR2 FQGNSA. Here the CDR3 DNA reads TGTGCCAGCAGCCCCCGAACAACAGGGGGCGGGGAGACCCAGTACTTC. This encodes CASSPRTTGGGETQYF.

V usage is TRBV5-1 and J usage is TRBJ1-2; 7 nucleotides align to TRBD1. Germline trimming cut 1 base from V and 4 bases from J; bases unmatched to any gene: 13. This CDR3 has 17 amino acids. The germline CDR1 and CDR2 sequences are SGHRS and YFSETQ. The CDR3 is CASSLLGVRQGGYGYTF. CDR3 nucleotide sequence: TGCGCCAGCAGCTTGTTGGGGGTCCGACAGGGAGGCTATGGCTACACCTTC.

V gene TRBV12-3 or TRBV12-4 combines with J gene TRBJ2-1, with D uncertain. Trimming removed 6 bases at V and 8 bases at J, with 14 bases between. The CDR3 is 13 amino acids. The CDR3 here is CASRPSESDEQFF. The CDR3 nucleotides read TGTGCCAGCAGACCGAGCGAGAGCGATGAGCAGTTCTTC.

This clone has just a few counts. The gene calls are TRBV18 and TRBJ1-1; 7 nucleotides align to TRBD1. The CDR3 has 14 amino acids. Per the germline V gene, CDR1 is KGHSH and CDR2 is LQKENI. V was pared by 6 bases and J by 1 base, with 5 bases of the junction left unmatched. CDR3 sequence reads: CASSSGGKNTEAFF. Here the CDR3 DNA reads TGTGCCAGCTCCTCAGGGGGAAAGAACACTGAAGCTTTCTTT. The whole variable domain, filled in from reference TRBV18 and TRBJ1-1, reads NAGVMQNPRHLVRRRGQEARLRCSPMKGHSHVYWYRQLPEEGLKFMVYLQKENIIDESGMPKERFSAEFPKEGPSILRIQQVVRGDSAAYFCASSSGGKNTEAFFGQGTRLTVV.

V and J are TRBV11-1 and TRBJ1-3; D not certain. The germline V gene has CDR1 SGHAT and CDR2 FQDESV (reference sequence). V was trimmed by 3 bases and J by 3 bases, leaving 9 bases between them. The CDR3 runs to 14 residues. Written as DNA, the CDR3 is TGTGCCAGCAGCTTCGGTCTGGTTGGAAACACCATATATTTT. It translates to CASSFGLVGNTIYF.

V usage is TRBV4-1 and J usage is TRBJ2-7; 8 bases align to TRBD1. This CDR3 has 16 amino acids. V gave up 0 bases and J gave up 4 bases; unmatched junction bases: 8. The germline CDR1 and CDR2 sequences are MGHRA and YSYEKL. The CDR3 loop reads CASSQESGTGNYEQYF. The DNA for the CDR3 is TGCGCCAGCAGCCAAGAATCCGGGACAGGCAATTACGAGCAGTACTTC.

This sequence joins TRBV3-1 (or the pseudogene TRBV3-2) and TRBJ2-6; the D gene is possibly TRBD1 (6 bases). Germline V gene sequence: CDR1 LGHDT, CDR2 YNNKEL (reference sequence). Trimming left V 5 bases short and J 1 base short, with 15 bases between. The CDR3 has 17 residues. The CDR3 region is CASSGGHLKSGANVLTF. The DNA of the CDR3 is TGTGCCAGCAGCGGGGGACATTTAAAATCTGGGGCCAACGTCCTGACTTTC.

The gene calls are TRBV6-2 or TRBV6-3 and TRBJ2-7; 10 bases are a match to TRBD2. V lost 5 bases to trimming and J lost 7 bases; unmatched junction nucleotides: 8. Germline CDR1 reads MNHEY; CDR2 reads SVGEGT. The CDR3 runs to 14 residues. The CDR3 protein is CASSLAGASREQYV. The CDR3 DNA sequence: TGTGCCAGCAGTCTAGCGGGGGCGAGTCGTGAGCAGTACGTC.

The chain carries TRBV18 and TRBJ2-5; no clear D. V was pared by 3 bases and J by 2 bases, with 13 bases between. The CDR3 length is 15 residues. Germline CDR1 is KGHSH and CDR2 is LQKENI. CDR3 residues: CASSPPRAQQETQYF. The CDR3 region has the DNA TGTGCCAGCTCACCGCCCCGAGCACAGCAAGAGACCCAGTACTTC.

The CDR3 loop reads CASSYSSSGSRGFF. CDR3 in DNA: TGTGCCAGCAGTTACTCGAGTAGCGGGAGTAGGGGGTTCTTC. The gene calls are TRBV6-2 or TRBV6-3 and TRBJ2-1, with TRBD2 matching 9 bases. J gave up 15 bases and V 0 bases, and 9 bases lay outside the gene matches. The CDR3 covers 14 residues. The germline CDR1 and CDR2 sequences are MNHEY and SVGEGT.

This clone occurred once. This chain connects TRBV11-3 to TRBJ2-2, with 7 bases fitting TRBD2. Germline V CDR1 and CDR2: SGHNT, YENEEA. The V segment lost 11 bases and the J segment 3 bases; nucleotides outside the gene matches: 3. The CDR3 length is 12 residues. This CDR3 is CAYGGYTGELFF. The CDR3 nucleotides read TGTGCCTACGGGGGGTACACCGGGGAGCTGTTTTTT.

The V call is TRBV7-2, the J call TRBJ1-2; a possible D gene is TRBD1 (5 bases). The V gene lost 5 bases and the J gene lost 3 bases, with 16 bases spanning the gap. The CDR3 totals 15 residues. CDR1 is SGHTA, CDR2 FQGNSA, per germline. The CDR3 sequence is CASSLLGPGDYGYTF. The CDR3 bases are TGTGCCAGCAGCCTCCTGGGGCCCGGCGACTATGGCTACACCTTC.

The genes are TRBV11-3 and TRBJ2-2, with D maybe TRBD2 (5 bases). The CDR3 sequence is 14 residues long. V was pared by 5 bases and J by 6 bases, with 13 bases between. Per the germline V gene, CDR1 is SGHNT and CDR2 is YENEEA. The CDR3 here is CASSPLKGAGELFF. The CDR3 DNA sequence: TGTGCCAGCAGCCCTCTGAAGGGAGCCGGGGAGCTGTTTTTT. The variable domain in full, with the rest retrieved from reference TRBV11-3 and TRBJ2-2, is EAGVVQSPRYKIIEKKQPVAFWCNPISGHNTLYWYLQNLGQGPELLIRYENEEAVDDSQLPKDRFSAERLKGVDSTLKIQPAELGDSAVYLCASSPLKGAGELFFGEGSRLTVL.

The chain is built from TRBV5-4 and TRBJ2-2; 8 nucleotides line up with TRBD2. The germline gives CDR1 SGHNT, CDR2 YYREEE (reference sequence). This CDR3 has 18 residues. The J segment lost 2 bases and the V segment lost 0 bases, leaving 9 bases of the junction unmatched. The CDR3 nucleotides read TGTGCCAGCAGCTTGGGTCCTAGCGGGCGTTTTAACACCGGGGAGCTGTTTTTT. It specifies CASSLGPSGRFNTGELFF.

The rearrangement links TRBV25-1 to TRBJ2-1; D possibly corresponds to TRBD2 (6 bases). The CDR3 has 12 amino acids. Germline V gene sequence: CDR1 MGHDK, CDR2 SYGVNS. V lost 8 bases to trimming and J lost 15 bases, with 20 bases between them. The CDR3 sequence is CASSGRCRRGFF. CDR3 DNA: TGTGCCAGCTCTGGACGATGCAGGAGGGGGTTCTTC.

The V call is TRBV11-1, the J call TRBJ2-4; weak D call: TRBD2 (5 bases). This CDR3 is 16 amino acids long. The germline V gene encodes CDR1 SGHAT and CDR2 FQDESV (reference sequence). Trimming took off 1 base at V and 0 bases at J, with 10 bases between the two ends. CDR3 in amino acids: CASSLGGLLAKNIQYF. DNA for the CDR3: TGTGCCAGCAGCTTAGGCGGACTTCTAGCCAAAAACATTCAGTACTTC. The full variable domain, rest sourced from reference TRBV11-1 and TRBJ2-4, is EAEVAQSPRYKITEKSQAVAFWCDPISGHATLYWYRQILGQGPELLVQFQDESVVDDSQLPKDRFSAERLKGVDSTLKIQPAELGDSAMYLCASSLGGLLAKNIQYFGAGTRLSVL.

CDR3 residues: CASSLPSGNNEQFF. Written as DNA, the CDR3 is TGTGCCAGCAGTTTACCCAGCGGGAACAATGAGCAGTTCTTC. This chain joins TRBV27 and TRBJ2-1; 7 bases line up with TRBD2. CDR1 and CDR2 (germline): MNHEY, SMNVEV (reference sequence). J lost 5 bases, V lost 2 bases, and 3 bases had no gene match. CDR3 length: 14 amino acids.

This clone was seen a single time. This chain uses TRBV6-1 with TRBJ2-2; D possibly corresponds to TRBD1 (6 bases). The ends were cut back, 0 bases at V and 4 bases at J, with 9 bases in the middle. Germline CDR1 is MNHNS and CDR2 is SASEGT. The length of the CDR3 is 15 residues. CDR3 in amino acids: CASSEAKGGTGELFF. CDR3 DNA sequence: TGTGCCAGCAGTGAAGCCAAAGGGGGCACCGGGGAGCTGTTTTTT.

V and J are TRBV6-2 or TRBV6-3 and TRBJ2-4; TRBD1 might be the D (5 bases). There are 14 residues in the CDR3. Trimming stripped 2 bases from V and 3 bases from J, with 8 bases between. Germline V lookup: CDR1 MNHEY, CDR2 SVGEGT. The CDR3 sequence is CASSYRGDKNIQYF. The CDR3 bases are TGTGCCAGCAGTTACAGGGGTGACAAAAACATTCAGTACTTC.

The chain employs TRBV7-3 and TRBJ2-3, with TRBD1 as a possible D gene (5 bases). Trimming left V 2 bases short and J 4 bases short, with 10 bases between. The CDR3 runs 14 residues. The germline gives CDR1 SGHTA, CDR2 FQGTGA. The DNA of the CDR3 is TGTGCCAGCAGCTTAGGGGCCCGGCCAGATACGCAGTATTTT. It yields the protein CASSLGARPDTQYF.

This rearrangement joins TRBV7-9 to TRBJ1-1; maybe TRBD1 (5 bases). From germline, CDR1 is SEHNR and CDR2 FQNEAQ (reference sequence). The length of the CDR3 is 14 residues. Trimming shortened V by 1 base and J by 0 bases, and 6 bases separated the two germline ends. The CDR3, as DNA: TGTGCCAGCAGCTTAGGGGGCTTGAACACTGAAGCTTTCTTT. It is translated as CASSLGGLNTEAFF.

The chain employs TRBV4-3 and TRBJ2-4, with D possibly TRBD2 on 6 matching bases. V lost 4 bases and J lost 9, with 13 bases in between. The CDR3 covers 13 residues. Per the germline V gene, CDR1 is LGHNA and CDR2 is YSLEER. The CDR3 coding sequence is TGCGCCAGCAGCCCGGGACTGGTGGGCATTCAGTACTTC. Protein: CASSPGLVGIQYF.

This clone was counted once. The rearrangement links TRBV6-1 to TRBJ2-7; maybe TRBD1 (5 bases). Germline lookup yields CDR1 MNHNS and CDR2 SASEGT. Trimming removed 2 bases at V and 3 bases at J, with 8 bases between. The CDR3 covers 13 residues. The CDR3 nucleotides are TGTGCCAGCAGTGAATCAACAGGCTACGAGCAGTACGTC. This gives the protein CASSESTGYEQYV.

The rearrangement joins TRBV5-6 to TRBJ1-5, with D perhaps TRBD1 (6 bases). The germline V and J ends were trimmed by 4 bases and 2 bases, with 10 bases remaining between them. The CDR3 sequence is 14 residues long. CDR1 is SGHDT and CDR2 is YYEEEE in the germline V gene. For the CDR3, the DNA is TGTGCCAGCAGCCCGGACAGAGGCAATCAGCCCCAGCATTTT. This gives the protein CASSPDRGNQPQHF. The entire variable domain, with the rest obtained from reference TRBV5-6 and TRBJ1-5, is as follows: DAGVTQSPTHLIKTRGQQVTLRCSPKSGHDTVSWYQQALGQGPQFIFQYYEEEERQRGNFPDRFSGHQFPNYSSELNVNALLLGDSALYLCASSPDRGNQPQHFGDGTRLSIL.

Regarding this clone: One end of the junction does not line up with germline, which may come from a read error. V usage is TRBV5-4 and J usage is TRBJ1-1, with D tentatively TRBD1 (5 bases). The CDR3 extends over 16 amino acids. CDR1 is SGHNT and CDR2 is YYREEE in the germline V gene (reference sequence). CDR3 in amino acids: CASSLEGAGLKTEAFF. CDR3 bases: TGTGCCAGCAGCTTGGAAGGTGCAGGGTTGAAAACTGAAGCTTTCTTT.

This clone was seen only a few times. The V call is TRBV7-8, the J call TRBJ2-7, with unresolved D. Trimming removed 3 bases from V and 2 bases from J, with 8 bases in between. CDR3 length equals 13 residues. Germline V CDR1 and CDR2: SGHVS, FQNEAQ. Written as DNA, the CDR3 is TGTGCCAGCAGCTTGGGCGCGACCTACGAGCAGTACGTC. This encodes CASSLGATYEQYV.

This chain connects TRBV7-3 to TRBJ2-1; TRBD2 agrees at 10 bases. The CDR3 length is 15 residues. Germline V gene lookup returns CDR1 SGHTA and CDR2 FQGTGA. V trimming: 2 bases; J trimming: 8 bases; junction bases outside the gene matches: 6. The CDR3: CASSLGLAGAHEQFF. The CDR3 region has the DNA TGTGCCAGCAGCTTAGGGCTAGCGGGAGCTCATGAGCAGTTCTTC.